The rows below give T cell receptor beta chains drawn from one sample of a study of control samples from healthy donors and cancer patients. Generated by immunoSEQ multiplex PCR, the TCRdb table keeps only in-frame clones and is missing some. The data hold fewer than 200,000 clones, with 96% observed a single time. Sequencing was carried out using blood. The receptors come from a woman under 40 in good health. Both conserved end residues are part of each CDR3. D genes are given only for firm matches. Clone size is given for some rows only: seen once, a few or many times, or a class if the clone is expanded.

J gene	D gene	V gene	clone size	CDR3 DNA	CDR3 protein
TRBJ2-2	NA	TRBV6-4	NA	TGTGCCAGCAGTGCACATAGGGGGAACACCGGGGAGCTGTTTTTT	CASSAHRGNTGELFF
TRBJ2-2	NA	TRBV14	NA	TGTGCCAGCAGCCCTCACAGGAACACCGGGGAGCTGTTTTTT	CASSPHRNTGELFF
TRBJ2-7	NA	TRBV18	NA	TGTGCCAGCTCACCACGTACCAGCGGCGAGCAGTACTTC	CASSPRTSGEQYF
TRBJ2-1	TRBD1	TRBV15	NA	TGTGCCACCAGCAACCCGGACAGGCAAACCTACAATGAGCAGTTCTTC	CATSNPDRQTYNEQFF
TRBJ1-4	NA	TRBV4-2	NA	TGTGCCAGCAGCCAAGGAGTCAAGGTTGAAAAACTGTTTTTT	CASSQGVKVEKLFF
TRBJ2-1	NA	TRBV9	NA	TGTGCCAGCAGCGTAGCAGGAGGGGACAATGAGCAGTTCTTC	CASSVAGGDNEQFF
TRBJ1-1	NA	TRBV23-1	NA	TGCGCCAGCAGTCAATCCATGTTCTTCGAAGCTTTCTTT	CASSQSMFFEAFF
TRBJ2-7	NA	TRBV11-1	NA	TGTGCCAGCAGCTTAGATAAAAGAGGGTACGAGCAGTACTTC	CASSLDKRGYEQYF
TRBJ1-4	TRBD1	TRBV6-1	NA	TGTGCCAGCAGTGAGGCCGACAGGGTCAGGGCAAAACTGTTTTTT	CASSEADRVRAKLFF
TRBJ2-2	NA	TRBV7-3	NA	TGTGCCAGCAGCTTAACACGGAGGAATCGCGGCGGGGAGCTGTTTTTT	CASSLTRRNRGGELFF
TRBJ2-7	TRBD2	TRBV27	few	TGTGCCAGCAGGGCTCAACTAGCGGGAGGCCCCTACGAGCAGTACTTC	CASRAQLAGGPYEQYF
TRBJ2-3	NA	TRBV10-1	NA	TGCGCCAGCAGTATTGGTGGCCGAGGGGGAACGGCAGATACGCAGTATTTT	CASSIGGRGGTADTQYF
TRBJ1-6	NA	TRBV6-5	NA	TGTGCCAGCAGTTATAACCAGCTCTATAATTCACCCCTCCACTTT	CASSYNQLYNSPLHF
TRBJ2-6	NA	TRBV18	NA	TGTGCCAGCTCACCACGCGGGGGACAGGTCCTCCCCTCTGGGGCCAACGTCCTGACTTTC	CASSPRGGQVLPSGANVLTF
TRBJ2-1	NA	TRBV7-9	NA	TGTGCCAGCAGCTTAGGATGGGTCGGGCGCTCCTACAATGAGCAGTTCTTC	CASSLGWVGRSYNEQFF
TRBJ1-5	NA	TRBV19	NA	TGTGCCAGTAGTAAGGGGGGACCCAATCAGCCCCAGCATTTT	CASSKGGPNQPQHF
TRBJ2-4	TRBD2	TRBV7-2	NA	TGTGCCAGCAAACTCGCGACTAGCGGGAACATTCAGTACTTC	CASKLATSGNIQYF
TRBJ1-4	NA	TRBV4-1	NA	TGCGCCAGCAGCCAAGTCCTTTCAACTAATGAAAAACTGTTTTTT	CASSQVLSTNEKLFF
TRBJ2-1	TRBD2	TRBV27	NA	TGTGCCAGCAGTTTTTTTGGCGGGAGGGCGGTGAATGAGCAGTTCTTC	CASSFFGGRAVNEQFF
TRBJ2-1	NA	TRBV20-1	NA	TGCAGTGCTAGTTCTTATCTCCTCCTTAGGAATGAGCAGTTCTTC	CSASSYLLLRNEQFF
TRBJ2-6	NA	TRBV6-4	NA	NA	CASSSSSGANVLTF
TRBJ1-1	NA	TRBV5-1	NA	TGCGCCAGCAGCTTAATTGCGGAGGAGAAAGCTTTCTTT	CASSLIAEEKAFF
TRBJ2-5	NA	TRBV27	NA	TGTGCCAGCAGTTTACCTAGTGAGACCCAGTACTTC	CASSLPSETQYF
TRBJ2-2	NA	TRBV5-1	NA	TGCGCCAGCAGCCCGGTAGAGGGGGGAACCGGGGAGCTGTTTTTT	CASSPVEGGTGELFF
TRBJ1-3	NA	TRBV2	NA	TGTGCCAGCAGTGAAGTGGGGGGGGTGATTGGAAACACCATATATTTT	CASSEVGGVIGNTIYF
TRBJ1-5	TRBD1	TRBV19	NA	TGTGCCAGTAGTATCTGGACAGGGGGAGGCTACAATCAGCCCCAGCATTTT	CASSIWTGGGYNQPQHF
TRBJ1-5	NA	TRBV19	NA	TGTGCCAGTAGTAAGCGGGCGGATAGCAATCAGCCCCAGCATTTT	CASSKRADSNQPQHF